This T cell receptor (beta chain) was obtained from a study of blood T cell repertoires in COVID-19 (dated by TCRdb to about 2020). With respect to the entire study: Samples from collaborators originated in the United States, Italy and Spain and spanned both the acute and convalescent phases of COVID-19. The material from the prospective study consisted of cDNA or gDNA derived from T cells, B-cell-depleted T cells, or PBMCs. Deeply sampled blood TCRbeta repertoires from subjects exposed to, actively infected with, or recovered from COVID-19 were included in the dataset. The repertoires were released in a freely available public database meant as a resource for research on the immune response to SARS-CoV-2. Samples came from the ongoing ImmuneRACE study (first 160 participants) plus 1,254 subjects from 6 global collaborators. A de-identified subject ID, COVID-19 status, age in years and sex were almost always included in the sample metadata. Where available, HLA class I and class II types were obtained from metadata supplied by the sample provider rather than from assay-based typing.

CDR1 and CDR2, looked up from the germline V gene (reference sequence), are GTSNPN and SVGIG. The CDR3 measures 14 amino acids from cysteine to phenylalanine. The CDR3 DNA has 42 bases and is translated from base 1. Trimming takes 0 bases from V and 0 bases from J, and the germline ends sit 8 bases apart. Worth noting for this clone: It lacks a known antigen. Base qualities are not provided; no much larger clone lies one nucleotide away.

Study-level results and caveats: The quantity of clinical and demographic metadata differed by source and by participant and was supplied without curation.

Each collaborating institution followed its own protocols to collect whole blood in K2EDTA tubes. Collaborator samples were shipped for TCRbeta analysis as frozen whole blood, isolated PBMCs, or DNA extracted from either sample type. TCRbeta CDR3 regions were amplified from genomic DNA using the immunoSEQ Assay, a bias-controlled multiplex PCR. Concerning the study's data processing: The number of nucleated cells in each sample was estimated by amplification of reference gene primers within the assay. Sequence reads were collapsed and filtered to measure the absolute abundance of every unique TCRbeta CDR3 rearrangement. For each sample, productive Simpson clonality was calculated as the square root of Simpson's diversity index across productive rearrangements. Sourced from immuneACCESS, this table was stored by TCRdb with only in-frame sequences that have V and J called. A share of the clones is absent; for the studies checked, an unresolved V gene accounts for under half, and the remainder has no known explanation. The D gene and trimming were derived from the DNA, and the V and J assignments and clone size from that table. This sample has about 20,000 clones in its table, and about four fifths of those were observed once. The ten largest make up roughly three fifths of the sample.

Sequenced input: peripheral blood. The chain uses TRBV30 and TRBJ1-1, with an unclear D gene assignment. This TCR was recovered from an elderly man with acute or convalescent COVID-19. The CDR3 has the sequence CAWSVTVVNTEAFF. The nucleotides read TGTGCCTGGAGTGTAACAGTAGTGAACACTGAAGCTTTCTTT. The full variable domain, with segments outside the CDR3 supplied by the reference TRBV30 and TRBJ1-1 proteins, appears as SQTIHQWPATLVQPVGSPLSLECTVEGTSNPNLYWYRQAAGRGLQLLFYSVGIGQISSEVPQNLSASRPQDRQFILSSKKLLLSDSGFYLCAWSVTVVNTEAFFGQGTRLTVV.